The 25 T cell receptor beta chains presented below share a single source sample, sequenced in a study of blood T cell repertoires in COVID-19. Method: immunoSEQ multiplex PCR; TCRdb's copy keeps in-frame clones and lacks some. This sample has about 190,000 clones, with 80% to 85% found just once. Sequencing was done on a sample of peripheral blood. Source of these receptors: a woman between 40 and 50 years old with acute or convalescent COVID-19.

This clone was recorded a few times. The rearrangement uses TRBV10-1 and TRBJ2-7; 9 nucleotides align to TRBD1. CDR3 length: 14 amino acids. Germline V gene data show CDR1 as WNHNN and CDR2 as SYGVQD (reference sequence). The J segment lost 4 bases and the V segment lost 8 bases, leaving 9 bases of the junction unmatched. CDR3 sequence: CASPPGTGSYEQYF. The CDR3 nucleotides read TGCGCCAGCCCCCCCGGGACAGGGAGTTACGAGCAGTACTTC.

CDR3 region: CASRNWEGSLYGYTF. The CDR3 region has the DNA TGTGCCAGCCGTAACTGGGAGGGCTCTCTATATGGCTACACCTTC. This chain connects TRBV28 to TRBJ1-2; D unresolved. Trimming removed 8 bases at V and 5 bases at J, with 21 bases between. The CDR3 runs 15 residues. Germline lookup yields CDR1 MDHEN and CDR2 SYDVKM.

The chain employs TRBV7-9 and TRBJ2-3; 8 nucleotides agree with TRBD2. CDR1 and CDR2 from the germline V gene are SEHNR and FQNEAQ (reference sequence). This CDR3 has 13 residues. Unmatched junction bases numbered 6, after V lost 6 bases and J lost 7 bases. For the CDR3, the DNA is TGTGCCAGCAGGGATGGACTAGCTTATACGCAGTATTTT. Translating gives CASRDGLAYTQYF.

The chain links TRBV28 to TRBJ1-2; unclear D gene. This CDR3 has 12 amino acids. V lost 8 bases, J lost 4 bases, and 11 bases lay in between. Germline loops: CDR1 MDHEN, CDR2 SYDVKM. The CDR3 DNA sequence: TGTGCCAGCCGCGGGTCTAGCTATGGCTACACCTTC. Amino acid sequence: CASRGSSYGYTF.

CDR3 residues: CASSLRWGGRSPVEAFF. CDR3 DNA: TGCGCCAGCAGTCTCAGGTGGGGGGGCCGAAGCCCTGTGGAAGCTTTCTTT. The rearrangement links TRBV23-1 to TRBJ1-1, with D perhaps TRBD1 (6 bases). TRBV23-1 counts as an open reading frame of uncertain function. V lost 4 bases to trimming and J lost 8 bases, with 26 bases between them. The CDR3 is 17 residues long.

V usage is TRBV4-1 and J usage is TRBJ1-2, with D hard to call. Germline CDR1 is MGHRA and CDR2 is YSYEKL. The CDR3 covers 12 residues. V was shortened by 2 bases and J by 8 bases, with 9 bases between the two germline ends. The DNA of the CDR3 is TGCGCCAGCAGCCAACACAGTTACGGCTACACCTTC. Residues: CASSQHSYGYTF.

In this sample, this clone turned up once. The chain couples TRBV5-4 to TRBJ2-3; TRBD1 agrees at 10 bases. V shed 10 bases and J 6 bases; nucleotides not matched to a gene: 5. The CDR3 runs to 12 residues. Germline V gives CDR1 SGHNT, CDR2 YYREEE (reference sequence). CDR3 sequence reads: CAGGDRGDTQYF. As DNA, the CDR3 is TGTGCCGGAGGGGACAGGGGTGATACGCAGTATTTT.

This clone was counted a single time. The chain links TRBV5-6 to TRBJ2-7; 7 bases agree with TRBD1. Germline CDR1 reads SGHDT; CDR2 reads YYEEEE. Trimming took 2 bases from V and 1 from J; bases not matched to a gene: 6. The CDR3 extends over 15 amino acids. This CDR3 reads CASSLPGQTSYEQYF. The DNA for the CDR3 is TGTGCCAGCAGCTTACCGGGACAGACTTCCTACGAGCAGTACTTC.

This sequence joins TRBV5-1 and TRBJ2-7, with 8 nucleotides matching TRBD1. Trimming took 5 bases from V and 2 from J; bases not matched to a gene: 9. The CDR3 has 15 amino acids. CDR1 and CDR2 from the germline V gene are SGHRS and YFSETQ. The CDR3 DNA reads as TGCGCCAGCAGGGCTTGGACAGGGCCTACCTACGAGCAGTACTTC. Protein sequence: CASRAWTGPTYEQYF.

The chain recombines TRBV4-2 with TRBJ1-3; D gene uncertain. V lost 2 bases, J lost 0 bases, and 8 bases lay in between. Germline values: CDR1 LGHNA, CDR2 YNFKEQ. The CDR3 sequence is 15 residues long. The CDR3 bases are TGTGCCAGCAGCCAAACCGGGTTCTCTGGAAACACCATATATTTT. As protein: CASSQTGFSGNTIYF.

The chain combines TRBV7-9 with TRBJ1-1; D unclear. CDR1 and CDR2 from the germline V gene are SEHNR and FQNEAQ (reference sequence). The ends were cut back, 11 bases at V and 4 bases at J, with 20 bases in the middle. This CDR3 is 14 amino acids long. For the CDR3, the DNA is TGTGCCGGCTCCTCGGGGTTCCTAGGCACTGAAGCTTTCTTT. Protein: CAGSSGFLGTEAFF.

The chain's CDR3 is CASSLAVGGGWETQYF. The CDR3 region has the DNA TGTGCCAGCAGCTTAGCGGTCGGGGGAGGGTGGGAGACCCAGTACTTC. This chain uses TRBV7-2 with TRBJ2-5; 7 nucleotides line up with TRBD2. The CDR3 is 16 amino acids. In germline, CDR1 is SGHTA, CDR2 FQGNSA. The V and J ends lost 0 bases and 5 bases, in that order; junction bases with no gene match: 9.

The genes are TRBV7-9 and TRBJ1-1; D may be TRBD1 (6 bases). CDR3 length: 14 amino acids. Germline assignment: CDR1 SEHNR and CDR2 FQNEAQ (reference sequence). The germline V and J ends were trimmed by 1 base and 4 bases, with 10 bases remaining between them. The CDR3 loop is CASSLGGLGTEAFF. In nucleotides, the CDR3 is TGTGCCAGCAGCTTAGGGGGGCTGGGCACTGAAGCTTTCTTT.

The V gene is TRBV24-1, the J gene TRBJ1-1; 8 bases map to TRBD1. Germline V CDR1 and CDR2: KGHDR, SFDVKD. CDR3 length: 17 amino acids. The V and J ends lost 7 bases and 0 bases, in that order; junction bases with no gene match: 12. DNA for the CDR3: TGTGCCACCAGGCCGACCGGGACAGGCGACATGAACACTGAAGCTTTCTTT. This gives the protein CATRPTGTGDMNTEAFF.

The chain uses TRBV5-4 and TRBJ2-1, with a weak D call TRBD2 (7 bases). The germline CDR1 and CDR2 sequences are SGHNT and YYREEE (reference sequence). CDR3 length equals 13 residues. The V end lost 7 bases, the J end lost 9 bases, and 17 bases lay between the germline ends. CDR3 protein: CASLGAGDLEQFF. The CDR3 bases are TGTGCCAGCTTGGGGGCGGGAGACCTTGAGCAGTTCTTC. The full variable domain, in which reference TRBV5-4 and TRBJ2-1 provide the parts outside the CDR3, is ETGVTQSPTHLIKTRGQQVTLRCSSQSGHNTVSWYQQALGQGPQFIFQYYREEENGRGNFPPRFSGLQFPNYSSELNVNALELDDSALYLCASLGAGDLEQFFGPGTRLTVL.

The gene calls are TRBV6-6 and TRBJ1-1, with D tentatively TRBD1 (5 bases). CDR3 length equals 14 residues. Trimming cost V 2 bases and J 7 bases, with 14 bases left between them. CDR1 and CDR2 from the germline V gene are MNHNY and SVGAGI (reference sequence). The CDR3 coding sequence is TGTGCCAGCAGTTACGGTGGTGGGGCATATGAAGCTTTCTTT. This gives the protein CASSYGGGAYEAFF.

DNA for the CDR3: TGTGCCACCAGCGGGAATAGACTGACAACAGATACGCAGTATTTT. Its translation is CATSGNRLTTDTQYF. The chain uses TRBV24-1 and TRBJ2-3, with D maybe TRBD2 (5 bases). The V gene lost 7 bases and the J gene lost 3 bases, with 16 bases spanning the gap. The germline gives CDR1 KGHDR, CDR2 SFDVKD. This CDR3 has 15 amino acids.

The V call is TRBV24-1, the J call TRBJ1-5; 12 bases line up with TRBD1. The V and J ends lost 4 bases and 7 bases, in that order; junction bases with no gene match: 7. CDR1 and CDR2 from the germline V gene are KGHDR and SFDVKD. The CDR3 has 16 amino acids. CDR3 nucleotide sequence: TGTGCCACCAGTGACACGGGACAGGGGGCTGGCCAGCCCCAGCATTTT. It codes for CATSDTGQGAGQPQHF.

The V and J genes are TRBV13 and TRBJ1-1, with 8 bases matching TRBD1. The CDR3 has 13 residues. With 4 bases clipped from V and 11 bases from J, the junction kept 9 bases outside the gene matches. The germline gives CDR1 PRHDT, CDR2 FYEKMQ (reference sequence). For the CDR3, the DNA is TGTGCCAGCAGCTGGCAGCGGACAGGGCCCGCTTTCTTT. It translates to CASSWQRTGPAFF.

This clone has a single count. The chain employs TRBV10-3 and TRBJ2-3, with a weak D call TRBD2 (5 bases). CDR1 is ENHRY and CDR2 is SYGVKD in the germline V gene. V was clipped by 6 bases and J by 3 bases, with 10 bases between them. This CDR3 is 13 amino acids long. Here the CDR3 reads CAIRGVLTDTQYF. The CDR3 coding sequence is TGTGCCATCAGGGGAGTTCTAACAGATACGCAGTATTTT.

This clone came up a few times. Its ends do not fully match the called genes, so a read error is possible. The chain joins TRBV7-7 to TRBJ2-1; D remains ambiguous. The germline V gene encodes CDR1 SSHAT and CDR2 FNYEAQ (reference sequence). The CDR3 length is 16 residues. Here the CDR3 reads CASSLSPEPAINEQFF. The CDR3, as DNA: TGTGCTAGCAGCTTATCCCCGGAGCCGGCTATCAATGAGCAGTTCTTC.

V usage is TRBV7-2 and J usage is TRBJ1-1; D may be TRBD1 (6 bases). This CDR3 is 14 amino acids long. Germline V lookup: CDR1 SGHTA, CDR2 FQGNSA. V was cut by 4 bases and J by 1 base, with 10 bases left in between. CDR3 protein: CASSSRTANTEAFF. CDR3 bases: TGTGCCAGCAGCTCCCGGACAGCGAACACTGAAGCTTTCTTT.

The chain uses TRBV5-8 and TRBJ1-1; no firm D call. Trimming stripped 4 bases from V and 5 bases from J, with 12 bases between. CDR1 and CDR2 from the germline V gene are SGHTS and YDEGEE. CDR3 size: 13 residues. In DNA form, the CDR3 reads TGTGCCAGCAGCCCCTTATGGGAGACTGAAGCTTTCTTT. This gives the protein CASSPLWETEAFF.

The chain carries TRBV7-8 and TRBJ1-5; no definite D call. This CDR3 comprises 15 residues. The V and J ends lost 0 bases and 3 bases respectively, with 9 bases between them. Germline V CDR1 and CDR2: SGHVS, FQNEAQ. CDR3 protein: CASSLAAEDNQPQHF. The CDR3 region has the DNA TGTGCCAGCAGCTTAGCGGCAGAGGACAATCAGCCCCAGCATTTT. Drawing the rest from reference TRBV7-8 and TRBJ1-5, the complete variable domain is GAGVSQSPRYKVAKRGQDVALRCDPISGHVSLFWYQQALGQGPEFLTYFQNEAQLDKSGLPSDRFFAERPEGSVSTLKIQRTQQEDSAVYLCASSLAAEDNQPQHFGDGTRLSIL.

The V gene is TRBV28, the J gene TRBJ2-7; tentative D call: TRBD1 (5 bases). The length of the CDR3 is 15 residues. From germline, CDR1 is MDHEN and CDR2 SYDVKM. V was trimmed by 6 bases and J by 1 base, leaving 16 bases between them. CDR3 coding DNA: TGTGCCAGCAGACGAACCTCAAGGGGTTCCTACGAGCAGTACTTC. Translating gives CASRRTSRGSYEQYF.